These T cell receptor beta chains were read from a single sample in a study of early T cells in non-severe SARS-CoV-2 infection. TCRdb redid the calling of the 5' RACE reads with MiXCR, one entry per CDR3 protein. The sample contains approximately 71,000 distinct CDR3 sequences, about 13% of which appear only once. Sequenced material: whole blood. These receptors all stem from an adult who was a healthcare worker with PCR-confirmed SARS-CoV-2 infection or an uninfected control (not recorded which). The CDR3 runs from the conserved cysteine through the conserved F or W. D genes are given only for firm matches. Size tells how often a clone was seen (once, few, many) or the class of an expanded clone, and some rows leave it out.

j_gene	abundance	v_gene	d_gene	CDR3aa	CDR3nt
TRBJ2-7	many	TRBV11-2	TRBD1	CASRAPGGLYEQYF	TGTGCCAGCCGGGCGCCAGGGGGCCTGTACGAGCAGTACTTC
TRBJ1-5	few	TRBV6-1	-	CASSELGARSQPQHF	TGTGCCAGCAGTGAACTGGGGGCGCGATCCCAGCCCCAGCATTTT
TRBJ2-1	-	TRBV7-2	-	CASSPGPSSYNEQFF	TGTGCCAGCAGCCCGGGGCCCTCCTCCTACAATGAGCAGTTCTTC
TRBJ2-7	-	TRBV12-3/TRBV12-4	-	CASSLVITYEQYF	TGTGCCAGCAGTTTAGTCATCACCTACGAGCAGTACTTC
TRBJ1-1	many	TRBV7-2	-	CASSLNRVGEAFF	TGTGCCAGCAGCTTAAACAGGGTCGGTGAAGCTTTCTTT
TRBJ1-1	many	TRBV30	-	CAWTPGDTEAFF	TGTGCCTGGACCCCCGGGGACACTGAAGCTTTCTTT
TRBJ2-3	-	TRBV11-1	TRBD1	CASSRQGPNTDTQYF	TGTGCCAGCAGCCGACAGGGGCCAAACACAGATACGCAGTATTTT
TRBJ2-3	many	TRBV29-1	-	CSVESINTDTQYF	TGCAGCGTTGAGTCGATTAACACAGATACGCAGTATTTT
TRBJ2-1	few	TRBV7-3	TRBD2	CASSLDGGAHNEQFF	TGTGCCAGCAGCTTAGACGGGGGGGCCCACAATGAGCAGTTCTTC
TRBJ2-7	-	TRBV7-9	-	CASSSPLKGTYEQYF	TGTGCCAGCAGCTCGCCCCTCAAAGGGACCTACGAGCAGTACTTC
TRBJ2-7	-	TRBV20-1	TRBD1	CSATYGQGRFYEQYF	TGCAGTGCCACCTACGGACAGGGTCGGTTCTACGAGCAGTACTTC
TRBJ2-7	many	TRBV27	-	CASSLGRRDEQYF	TGTGCCAGCAGCCTCGGACGCAGGGACGAGCAGTACTTC
TRBJ2-5	-	TRBV29-1	TRBD1	CSAPGRTGEETQYF	TGCAGCGCCCCCGGTCGGACAGGGGAAGAGACCCAGTACTTC
TRBJ1-1	many	TRBV7-9	TRBD1	CASSLAGQLGTEAFF	TGTGCCAGCAGCTTAGCGGGACAGCTCGGCACTGAAGCTTTCTTT
TRBJ2-1	-	TRBV3-1	TRBD2	CASSQAGLAGLYNEQFF	TGTGCCAGCAGCCAAGCGGGACTAGCGGGGCTGTACAATGAGCAGTTCTTC
TRBJ2-2	many	TRBV10-3	-	CAISGTTGELFF	TGTGCCATCAGTGGGACCACCGGGGAGCTGTTTTTT
TRBJ2-1	many	TRBV6-5	TRBD1	CATVETGTGEQFF	TGTGCCACCGTAGAGACAGGGACGGGTGAGCAGTTCTTC
TRBJ2-1	-	TRBV3-1	-	CASSATVYNEQFF	TGTGCCAGCAGCGCAACAGTTTACAATGAGCAGTTCTTC
TRBJ2-7	many	TRBV27	-	CASSLRSQTLYEQYF	TGTGCCAGCAGTTTACGGTCTCAAACTCTCTACGAGCAGTACTTC
TRBJ2-7	-	TRBV10-3	TRBD2	CATGAGGYEQYF	TGTGCCACCGGAGCGGGGGGATACGAGCAGTACTTC
TRBJ2-1	few	TRBV25-1	TRBD1	CASRPGQAYNEQFF	TGTGCCAGCAGGCCGGGACAGGCCTACAATGAGCAGTTCTTC
TRBJ1-2	-	TRBV6-5	TRBD1	CASSLGQGAGGYTF	TGTGCCAGCAGCCTGGGACAGGGGGCGGGAGGCTACACCTTC
TRBJ1-5	-	TRBV7-2	-	CASSPSARTAYQPQHF	TGTGCCAGCAGCCCCTCCGCTCGAACAGCCTATCAGCCCCAGCATTTT
TRBJ1-2	many	TRBV20-1	-	CSARDSDGWAWNYGYTF	TGCAGTGCTAGAGATAGTGACGGTTGGGCCTGGAACTATGGCTACACCTTC
TRBJ2-2	many	TRBV2	-	CASRLLLANTGELFF	TGTGCCAGCAGGCTACTACTAGCGAACACCGGGGAGCTGTTTTTT
TRBJ1-2	-	TRBV7-6	-	CTSSSGARAGTTYGYTF	TGTACCAGCAGTTCAGGGGCCCGAGCCGGGACAACCTATGGCTACACCTTC
TRBJ1-2	-	TRBV7-9	-	CASSPLMGEGSYGYTF	TGTGCCAGCAGCCCGCTCATGGGGGAGGGGAGCTATGGCTACACCTTC
TRBJ2-7	-	TRBV6-2/TRBV6-3	-	CASSFGGSYEQYF	TGTGCCAGCAGTTTTGGGGGCTCCTACGAGCAGTACTTC
TRBJ2-3	-	TRBV7-9	TRBD2	CASSPPTSESTDTQYF	TGTGCCAGCAGCCCTCCGACTAGCGAGAGCACAGATACGCAGTATTTT
TRBJ2-2	few	TRBV4-1	-	CASSQDQGRLTGELFF	TGCGCCAGCAGCCAAGATCAGGGGCGACTCACCGGGGAGCTGTTTTTT
TRBJ2-3	many	TRBV12-3/TRBV12-4	-	CASKRTDTQYF	TGTGCCAGCAAGAGAACAGATACGCAGTATTTT
TRBJ1-2	few	TRBV6-1	-	CASSKTGINYGYTF	TGTGCCAGCAGTAAAACAGGGATTAACTATGGCTACACCTTC
TRBJ1-2	few	TRBV5-1	-	CASSPLGSYGYTF	TGCGCCAGCAGCCCCCTGGGAAGCTATGGCTACACCTTC
TRBJ2-3	-	TRBV4-2	TRBD2	CASSQDLGTTTDTQYF	TGTGCCAGCAGCCAAGATTTGGGGACTACCACAGATACGCAGTATTTT
TRBJ1-2	few	TRBV4-3	-	CASSHPGTATGGYTF	TGCGCCAGCAGCCATCCCGGGACGGCAACCGGTGGCTACACCTTC
TRBJ2-1	few	TRBV14	-	CASSQYQGTDNEQFF	TGTGCCAGCAGCCAATATCAGGGGACCGACAATGAGCAGTTCTTC
TRBJ2-3	few	TRBV29-1	TRBD2	CSSAGLVGDTQYF	TGCAGCTCAGCGGGACTAGTTGGAGATACGCAGTATTTT